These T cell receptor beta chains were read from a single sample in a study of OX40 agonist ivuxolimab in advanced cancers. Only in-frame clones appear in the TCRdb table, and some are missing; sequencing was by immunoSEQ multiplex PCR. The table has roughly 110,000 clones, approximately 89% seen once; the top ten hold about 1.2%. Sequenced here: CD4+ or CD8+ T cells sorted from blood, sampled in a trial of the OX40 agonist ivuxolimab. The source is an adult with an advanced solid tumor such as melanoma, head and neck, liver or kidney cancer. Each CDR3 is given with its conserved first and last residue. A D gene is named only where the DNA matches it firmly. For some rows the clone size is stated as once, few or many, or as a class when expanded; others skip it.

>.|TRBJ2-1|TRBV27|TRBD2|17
CASRLNSGLAGGDEQFF
TGTGCCAGCAGACTCAATTCGGGACTAGCGGGAGGTGATGAGCAGTTCTTC
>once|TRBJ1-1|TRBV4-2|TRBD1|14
CASSRQRTGDEAFF
TGTGCCAGCAGCCGCCAAAGGACAGGGGATGAAGCTTTCTTT
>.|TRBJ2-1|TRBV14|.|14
CASSQGWARNEQFF
TGTGCCAGCAGCCAAGGATGGGCACGGAATGAGCAGTTCTTC
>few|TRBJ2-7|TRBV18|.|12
CASEGTAYEQYF
TGTGCCAGCGAGGGGACCGCCTACGAGCAGTACTTC
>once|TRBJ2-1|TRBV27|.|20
CASSLKWGIRLSLLYNEQFF
TGTGCCAGCAGTCTAAAATGGGGTATCCGACTATCTCTTCTCTACAATGAGCAGTTCTTC
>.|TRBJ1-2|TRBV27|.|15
CASSLSIGLNYGYTF
TGTGCCAGCAGTTTATCGATCGGCCTTAACTATGGCTACACCTTC
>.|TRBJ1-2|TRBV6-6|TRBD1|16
CASSYSADRGNYGYTF
TGTGCCAGCAGTTACTCGGCTGACAGGGGAAACTATGGCTACACCTTC
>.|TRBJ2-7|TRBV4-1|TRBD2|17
CASSQVGLAGESYEQYF
TGCGCCAGCAGCCAAGTGGGACTAGCGGGCGAATCCTACGAGCAGTACTTC
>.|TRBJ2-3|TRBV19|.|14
CASSSMLRTDTQYF
TGTGCCAGTAGTAGTATGCTACGCACAGATACGCAGTATTTT
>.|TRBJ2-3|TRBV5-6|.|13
CASSLPGTDTQYF
TGTGCCAGCAGCTTGCCGGGGACAGATACGCAGTATTTT
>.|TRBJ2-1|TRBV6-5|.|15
CASSPSQPAVNEQFF
TGTGCCAGCAGTCCCTCACAACCGGCTGTCAATGAGCAGTTCTTC
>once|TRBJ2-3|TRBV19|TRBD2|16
CASRSRTSGRTDTQYF
TGTGCCAGTCGTTCGAGGACTAGCGGACGCACAGATACGCAGTATTTT
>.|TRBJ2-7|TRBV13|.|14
CASSLGQGMDEQYF
TGTGCCAGCAGCTTAGGCCAGGGGATGGACGAGCAGTACTTC
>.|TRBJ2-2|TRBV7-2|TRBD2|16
CASSLVRLAGGGELFF
TGTGCCAGCAGCTTAGTCCGACTAGCGGGAGGAGGGGAGCTGTTTTTT
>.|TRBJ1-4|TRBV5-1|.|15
CASSWHQATNEKLFF
TGCGCCAGCAGCTGGCACCAAGCAACTAATGAAAAACTGTTTTTT
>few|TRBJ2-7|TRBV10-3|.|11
CAISGNYEQYF
TGTGCCATCAGTGGGAACTACGAGCAGTACTTC
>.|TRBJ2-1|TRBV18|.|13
CASVTRREDEQFF
TGTGCCAGCGTCACCCGGAGGGAGGATGAGCAGTTCTTC
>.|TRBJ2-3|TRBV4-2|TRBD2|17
CASSQELAGVSTDTQYF
TGTGCCAGCAGCCAAGAATTAGCGGGAGTGTCCACAGATACGCAGTATTTT
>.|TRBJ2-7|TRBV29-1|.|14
CSVVGDGISYEQYF
TGCAGCGTTGTGGGGGACGGGATATCCTACGAGCAGTACTTC
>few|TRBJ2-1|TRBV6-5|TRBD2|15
CASSYRGGHYNEQFF
TGTGCCAGCAGTTACCGGGGGGGTCACTACAATGAGCAGTTCTTC
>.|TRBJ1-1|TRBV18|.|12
CASSPDDAEAFF
TGTGCCAGCTCACCTGACGACGCTGAAGCTTTCTTT
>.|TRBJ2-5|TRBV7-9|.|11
CASSFQETQYF
TGTGCCAGCAGCTTCCAAGAGACCCAGTACTTC
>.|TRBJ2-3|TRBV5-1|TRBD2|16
CASTYGGAGGTDTQYF
TGCGCCAGCACGTACGGTGGGGCGGGAGGTACTGATACGCAGTATTTT
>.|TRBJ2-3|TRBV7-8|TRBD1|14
CASSSDRGTDTQYF
TGTGCCAGCAGCTCGGACAGGGGCACAGATACGCAGTATTTT
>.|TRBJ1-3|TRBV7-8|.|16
CASSSPADSAGNTIYF
TGTGCCAGCAGCTCGCCGGCGGATTCAGCTGGAAACACCATATATTTT
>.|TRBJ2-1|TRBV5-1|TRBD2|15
CASSSRLADYNEQFF
TGCGCCAGCAGCTCCAGACTAGCGGATTACAATGAGCAGTTCTTC
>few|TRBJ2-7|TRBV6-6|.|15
CASSYSALGAGEQYF
TGTGCCAGCAGTTACTCAGCACTAGGGGCGGGTGAGCAGTACTTC
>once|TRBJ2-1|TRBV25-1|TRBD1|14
CASSDRDRYNEQFF
TGTGCCAGCAGTGACCGGGACAGGTACAATGAGCAGTTCTTC
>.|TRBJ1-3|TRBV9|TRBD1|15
CASSVAGTVGNTIYF
TGTGCCAGCAGCGTAGCGGGGACAGTTGGAAACACCATATATTTT
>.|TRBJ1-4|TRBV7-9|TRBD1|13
CASSYQGDEKLFF
TGTGCCAGCAGCTACCAGGGGGATGAAAAACTGTTTTTT
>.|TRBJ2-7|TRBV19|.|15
CASSLGTTASYEQYF
TGTGCCAGTAGCCTCGGGACAACTGCCTCCTACGAGCAGTACTTC
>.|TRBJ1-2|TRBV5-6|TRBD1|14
CASSLRQGAGGYTF
TGTGCCAGCAGCTTGAGGCAGGGGGCTGGAGGCTACACCTTC
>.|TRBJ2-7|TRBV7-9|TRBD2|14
CATLVGTSSWEQYF
TGTGCCACCCTCGTAGGGACTAGCTCTTGGGAGCAGTACTTC
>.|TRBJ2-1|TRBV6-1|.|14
CASSDPVKHNEQFF
TGTGCCAGCAGTGACCCAGTTAAACACAATGAGCAGTTCTTC
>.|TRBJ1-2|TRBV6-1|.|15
CASSESSPFNYGYTF
TGTGCCAGCAGTGAAAGCAGCCCTTTTAACTATGGCTACACCTTC
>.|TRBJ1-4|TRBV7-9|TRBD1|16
CASSLSGRDRGEKLFF
TGTGCCAGCAGCTTATCAGGTCGGGACAGGGGCGAAAAACTGTTTTTT
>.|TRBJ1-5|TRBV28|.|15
CASSPPGGGWQPQHF
TGTGCCAGCAGTCCGCCGGGAGGGGGTTGGCAGCCCCAGCATTTT
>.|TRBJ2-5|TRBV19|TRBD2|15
CASSILAGSTSTQYF
TGTGCCAGTAGCATCCTAGCGGGGAGTACCTCGACCCAGTACTTC
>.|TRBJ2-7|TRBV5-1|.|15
CASSLEAGGFYEQYF
TGCGCCAGCAGCTTGGAAGCGGGCGGTTTCTACGAGCAGTACTTC
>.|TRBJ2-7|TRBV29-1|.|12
CSVEEGKHEQYF
TGCAGCGTTGAAGAGGGGAAGCACGAGCAGTACTTC
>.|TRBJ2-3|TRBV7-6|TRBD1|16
CASTKDRVLGTDTQYF
TGTGCCAGCACCAAGGACAGGGTTCTAGGCACAGATACGCAGTATTTT
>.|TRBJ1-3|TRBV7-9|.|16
CASSLEGWGSGNTIYF
TGTGCCAGCAGCTTAGAAGGCTGGGGCTCTGGAAACACCATATATTTT
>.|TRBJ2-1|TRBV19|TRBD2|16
CASIDHFSGTGNEQFF
TGTGCCAGTATCGACCACTTTAGCGGGACCGGCAATGAGCAGTTCTTC
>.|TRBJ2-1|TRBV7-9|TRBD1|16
CASRQGQQNSYNEQFF
TGTGCCAGCAGACAGGGACAGCAGAACTCCTACAATGAGCAGTTCTTC
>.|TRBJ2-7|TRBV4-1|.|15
CASSQVGALVYEQYF
TGCGCCAGCAGCCAAGTGGGAGCTCTGGTGTACGAGCAGTACTTC
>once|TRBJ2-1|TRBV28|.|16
CASSPYAGSSYNEQFF
TGTGCCAGCAGTCCCTATGCGGGCAGCTCCTACAATGAGCAGTTCTTC
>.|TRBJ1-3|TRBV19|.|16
CASAATSRGSGNTIYF
TGTGCCAGCGCTGCGACTTCCCGGGGGTCTGGAAACACCATATATTTT
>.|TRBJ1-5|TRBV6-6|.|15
CASSLKQGSNQPQHF
TGTGCCAGCAGCCTTAAACAAGGGAGCAATCAGCCCCAGCATTTT
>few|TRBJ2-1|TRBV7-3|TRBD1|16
CASSLKWDRAYNEQFF
TGTGCCAGCAGCTTAAAGTGGGACAGGGCCTACAATGAGCAGTTCTTC
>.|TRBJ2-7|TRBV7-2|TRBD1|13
CASSSDREYEQYF
TGTGCCAGCAGCTCCGACAGGGAGTACGAGCAGTACTTC
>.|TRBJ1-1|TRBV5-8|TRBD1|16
CASSLGTGRGVWEAFF
TGTGCCAGCAGCTTGGGGACAGGGCGAGGGGTGTGGGAAGCTTTCTTT
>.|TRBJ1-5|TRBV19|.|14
CASRIARGTQPQHF
TGTGCCAGTAGAATAGCCAGGGGTACTCAGCCCCAGCATTTT
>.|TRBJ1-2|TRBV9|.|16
CASSGDGRTWAYGYTF
TGTGCCAGCAGCGGGGACGGACGCACCTGGGCCTATGGCTACACCTTC
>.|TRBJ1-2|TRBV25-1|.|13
CASSDLKRQAYTF
TGTGCCAGCAGTGATCTGAAGAGACAAGCCTACACCTTC